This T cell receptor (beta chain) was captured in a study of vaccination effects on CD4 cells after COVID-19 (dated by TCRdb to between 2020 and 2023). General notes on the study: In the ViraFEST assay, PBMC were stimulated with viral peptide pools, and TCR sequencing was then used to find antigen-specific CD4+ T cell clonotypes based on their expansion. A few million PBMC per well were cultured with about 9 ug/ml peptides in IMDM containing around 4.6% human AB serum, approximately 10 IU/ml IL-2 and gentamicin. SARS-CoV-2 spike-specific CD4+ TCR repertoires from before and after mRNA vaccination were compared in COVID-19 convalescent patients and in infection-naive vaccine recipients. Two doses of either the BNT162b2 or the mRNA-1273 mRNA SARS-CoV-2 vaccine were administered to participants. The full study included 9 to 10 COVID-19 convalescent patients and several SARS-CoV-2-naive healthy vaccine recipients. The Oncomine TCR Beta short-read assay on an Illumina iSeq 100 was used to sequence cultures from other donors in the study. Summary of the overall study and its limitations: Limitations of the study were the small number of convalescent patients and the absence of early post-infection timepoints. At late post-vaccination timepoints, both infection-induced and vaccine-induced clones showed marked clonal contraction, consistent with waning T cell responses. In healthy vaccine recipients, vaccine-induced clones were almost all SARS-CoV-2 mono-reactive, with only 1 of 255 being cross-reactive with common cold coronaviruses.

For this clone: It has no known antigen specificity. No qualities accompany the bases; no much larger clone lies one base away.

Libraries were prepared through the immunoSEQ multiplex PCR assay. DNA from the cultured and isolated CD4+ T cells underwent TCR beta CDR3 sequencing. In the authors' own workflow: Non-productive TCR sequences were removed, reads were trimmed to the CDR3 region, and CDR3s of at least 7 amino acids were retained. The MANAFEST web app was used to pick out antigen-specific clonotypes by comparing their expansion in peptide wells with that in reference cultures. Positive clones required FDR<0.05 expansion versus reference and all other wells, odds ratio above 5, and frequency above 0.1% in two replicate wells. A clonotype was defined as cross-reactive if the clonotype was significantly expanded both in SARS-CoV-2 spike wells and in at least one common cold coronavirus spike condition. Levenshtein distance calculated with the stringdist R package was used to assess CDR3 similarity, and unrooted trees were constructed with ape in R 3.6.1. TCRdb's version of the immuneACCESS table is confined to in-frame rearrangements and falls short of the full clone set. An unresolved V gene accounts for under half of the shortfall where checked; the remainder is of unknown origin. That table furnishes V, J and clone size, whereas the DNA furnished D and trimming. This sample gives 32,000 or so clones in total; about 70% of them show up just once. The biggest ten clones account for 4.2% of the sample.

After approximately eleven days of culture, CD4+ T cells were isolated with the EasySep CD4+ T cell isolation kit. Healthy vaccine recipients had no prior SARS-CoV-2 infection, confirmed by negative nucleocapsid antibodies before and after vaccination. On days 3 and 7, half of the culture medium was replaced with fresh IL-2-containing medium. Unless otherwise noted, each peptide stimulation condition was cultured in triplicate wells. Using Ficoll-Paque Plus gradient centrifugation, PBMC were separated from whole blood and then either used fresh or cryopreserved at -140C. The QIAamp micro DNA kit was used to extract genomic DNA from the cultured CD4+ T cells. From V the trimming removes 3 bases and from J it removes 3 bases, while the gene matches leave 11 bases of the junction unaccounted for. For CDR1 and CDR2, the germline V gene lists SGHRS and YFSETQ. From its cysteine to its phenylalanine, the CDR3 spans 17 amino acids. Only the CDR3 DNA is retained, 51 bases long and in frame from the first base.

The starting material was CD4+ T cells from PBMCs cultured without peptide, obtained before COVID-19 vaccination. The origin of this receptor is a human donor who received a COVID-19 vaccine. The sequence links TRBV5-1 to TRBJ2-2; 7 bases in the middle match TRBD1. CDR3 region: CASSSNEGAADTGELFF. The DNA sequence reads TGCGCCAGCAGCTCGAATGAGGGGGCAGCTGACACCGGGGAGCTGTTTTTT.